This entry lists 30 T cell receptor beta chains sequenced from one sample in a study of identical twins. In TCRdb, the 5' RACE reads were re-called with MiXCR into one record per CDR3 protein. This sample yields approximately 590,000 distinct CDR3 sequences, of which nearly 10% are seen a single time; around 3.1% belongs to the top ten. These same records also appear under a second study, on yellow fever vaccine responses in identical twins.

Sequencing was done on a sample of PBMCs. The receptor set was obtained from a young woman in good health.

The chain combines TRBV7-9 with TRBJ2-1; 8 bases align to TRBD2. The CDR3 is 15 residues long. After removal of 3 bases from V and 0 bases from J, the junction contained 1 base not matched to a gene. Germline V lookup: CDR1 SEHNR, CDR2 FQNEAQ (reference sequence). CDR3 amino acids: CASSFSGVSYNEQFF. As DNA, the CDR3 is TGTGCCAGCAGCTTTAGCGGGGTCTCCTACAATGAGCAGTTCTTC. Drawing the rest from reference TRBV7-9 and TRBJ2-1, the complete variable domain is DTGVSQNPRHKITKRGQNVTFRCDPISEHNRLYWYRQTLGQGPEFLTYFQNEAQLEKSRLLSDRFSAERPKGSFSTLEIQRTEQGDSAMYLCASSFSGVSYNEQFFGPGTRLTVL.

This clonotype was seen only a few times. The chain couples TRBV18 to TRBJ2-5; 7 bases are shared with TRBD1. There are 14 residues in the CDR3. Per germline, CDR1 KGHSH and CDR2 LQKENI. V shed 6 bases and J 0 bases; nucleotides not matched to a gene: 4. CDR3 in DNA: TGTGCCAGCTCCCAAGGGACAGACCAAGAGACCCAGTACTTC. Translation: CASSQGTDQETQYF.

This clonotype was detected many times. The rearrangement links TRBV7-9 to TRBJ1-2; no clear D. CDR1 is SEHNR and CDR2 is FQNEAQ in the germline V gene (reference sequence). Between the trimmed V and J ends, which lost 6 bases and 8 bases, there was a span of 13 bases. The CDR3 extends over 12 amino acids. CDR3 coding DNA: TGTGCCAGCAGTTCCCCGGCGGGGGGCTACACCTTC. It is translated as CASSSPAGGYTF.

This clonotype was observed a few times. J is TRBJ2-1 and V is TRBV6-1, with TRBD2 identical over 8 bases. The CDR3 has 15 residues. V dropped 5 bases and J dropped 7; count of bases not matched to a gene: 10. Per the germline V gene, CDR1 is MNHNS and CDR2 is SASEGT. CDR3 loop: CASSQRGTVLNEQFF. In nucleotides, the CDR3 is TGTGCCAGCAGTCAGCGGGGGACCGTTCTAAATGAGCAGTTCTTC.

This clonotype was picked up many times. The gene calls are TRBV12-3 or TRBV12-4 and TRBJ2-1; D is possibly TRBD2 (6 bases). V gave up 5 bases and J gave up 0 bases, with 14 bases separating them. The CDR3 consists of 16 residues. The CDR3 region is CASSPREKSSYNEQFF. CDR3 in DNA: TGTGCCAGCAGTCCACGGGAGAAGAGCTCCTACAATGAGCAGTTCTTC.

This clonotype was counted between two and nine times. The chain recombines TRBV14 with TRBJ2-1, with a possible D match to TRBD1 (6 bases). Germline loops: CDR1 SGHDN, CDR2 FVKESK. The length of the CDR3 is 14 residues. V lost 0 bases to trimming and J lost 8 bases, with 11 bases between them. CDR3 in DNA: TGTGCCAGCAGCCAAGAACAGGGCTGGTATGAGCAGTTCTTC. As protein: CASSQEQGWYEQFF.

This clonotype was counted between two and nine times. The genes are TRBV20-1 and TRBJ2-3; possible D gene TRBD2, 6 bases. This CDR3 is built from 18 residues. Looked up from germline, CDR1 is DFQATT and CDR2 is SNEGSKA (reference sequence). V gave up 4 bases and J gave up 4 bases, with 27 bases separating them. The CDR3 DNA follows: TGCAGTGCTACGCATAACTTACAGTCCGGGAGTTGGGCAGATACGCAGTATTTT. Amino acid sequence: CSATHNLQSGSWADTQYF.

There are many counts of this clonotype. The chain couples TRBV5-1 to TRBJ2-7; a weak D match, TRBD2 (6 bases). Germline-derived CDR1 and CDR2 are SGHRS and YFSETQ. The V end was cut by 4 bases, the J end by 0 bases, with 20 bases between. The CDR3 is 17 residues long. The CDR3 here is CASSVRGVSRSSYEQYF. CDR3 DNA: TGCGCCAGCAGCGTGCGCGGGGTTAGCCGTAGCTCCTACGAGCAGTACTTC.

Ten or more counts support this clonotype. The rearrangement joins TRBV4-1 to TRBJ2-2, with D perhaps matching TRBD1 (5 bases). The V end was cut by 4 bases, the J end by 2 bases, with 11 bases between. Germline V lookup: CDR1 MGHRA, CDR2 YSYEKL. The CDR3 extends over 15 amino acids. The CDR3 loop is CASSPPGPNTGELFF. CDR3 coding DNA: TGCGCCAGCAGCCCTCCAGGGCCTAACACCGGGGAGCTGTTTTTT.

This clonotype came up many times. A read error is possible here, since a much larger clone lies one base away. The chain is built from TRBV12-3 or TRBV12-4 and TRBJ2-3, with TRBD2 matching over 12 bases. CDR3 size: 18 residues. The CDR3: CTISGTSGFRPSTDTQYF. The CDR3 region has the DNA TGTACCATCTCGGGGACTAGCGGGTTTCGTCCTAGCACAGATACGCAGTATTTT.

This clonotype was seen ten or more times. The V and J genes are TRBV29-1 and TRBJ2-3, with unresolved D. The CDR3 is 11 amino acids. Germline V CDR1 and CDR2: SQVTM, ANQGSEA. V was trimmed by 4 bases and J by 2 bases, leaving 4 bases between them. The CDR3 region is CSVGHTDTQYF. CDR3 in DNA: TGCAGCGTTGGTCACACAGATACGCAGTATTTT.

Many counts were recorded for this clonotype. The chain is built from TRBV16 and TRBJ2-7; TRBD1 agrees at 8 bases. CDR3 length equals 19 residues. Germline CDR1 reads KGHSY; CDR2 reads FQNENV. V lost 1 base to trimming and J lost 2 bases; unmatched junction nucleotides: 16. CDR3 nucleotides: TGTGCCAGCAGCCAATTTATGCAGGGGGCGCGGTGGGAGGCCTACGAGCAGTACTTC. It is translated as CASSQFMQGARWEAYEQYF.

J is TRBJ1-2 and V is TRBV5-6; D perhaps matches TRBD1 (5 bases). This CDR3 comprises 14 residues. With 4 bases removed from V and 3 bases from J, the gap between germline ends came to 13 bases. The germline V gene encodes CDR1 SGHDT and CDR2 YYEEEE. CDR3 loop: CASSGVGRDYGYTF. The CDR3 DNA is TGTGCCAGCAGCGGGGTGGGGCGAGACTATGGCTACACCTTC. The full variable domain, its missing parts supplied by reference TRBV5-6 and TRBJ1-2, is DAGVTQSPTHLIKTRGQQVTLRCSPKSGHDTVSWYQQALGQGPQFIFQYYEEEERQRGNFPDRFSGHQFPNYSSELNVNALLLGDSALYLCASSGVGRDYGYTFGSGTRLTVV.

Many counts were recorded for this clonotype. The rearrangement links TRBV5-1 to TRBJ1-3; D is uncertain. The CDR3 has 16 residues. The V gene lost 0 bases and the J gene lost 0 bases, with 10 bases spanning the gap. Germline-derived CDR1 and CDR2 are SGHRS and YFSETQ. CDR3: CASSLEGSHSGNTIYF. The DNA of the CDR3 is TGCGCCAGCAGCTTGGAGGGCAGTCACTCTGGAAACACCATATATTTT. Filled out from reference TRBV5-1 and TRBJ1-3, the complete variable domain reads KAGVTQTPRYLIKTRGQQVTLSCSPISGHRSVSWYQQTPGQGLQFLFEYFSETQRNKGNFPGRFSGRQFSNSRSEMNVSTLELGDSALYLCASSLEGSHSGNTIYFGEGSWLTVV.

This chain joins TRBV27 and TRBJ2-7, with 8 bases matching TRBD1. CDR1 is MNHEY, CDR2 SMNVEV, per germline (reference sequence). J lost 9 bases, V lost 4 bases, and 11 bases had no gene match. This CDR3 contains 14 residues. This CDR3 is CASSSTGQGRWQYF. The CDR3 DNA follows: TGTGCCAGCAGTTCTACAGGACAGGGCCGCTGGCAGTACTTC.

This clonotype was counted ten times or more. This sequence joins TRBV29-1 and TRBJ2-7, with a weak D call TRBD2 (6 bases). V was shortened by 7 bases and J by 7 bases, with 17 bases between the two germline ends. CDR1 SQVTM and CDR2 ANQGSEA come from the germline V gene. The CDR3 is 12 residues long. CDR3 DNA sequence: TGCAGCGCATTCATCGGGGCGGGGGAGCAGTACTTC. Its protein is CSAFIGAGEQYF.

This clonotype was counted only a few times. This chain joins TRBV3-1 and TRBJ2-1; D uncertain. The CDR3 length is 12 residues. Trimming removed 0 bases at V and 8 bases at J, with 5 bases between. Germline values: CDR1 LGHDT, CDR2 YNNKEL (reference sequence). The CDR3 DNA sequence: TGTGCCAGCAGCCAAGAGCTAGATGAGCAGTTCTTC. This codes for CASSQELDEQFF.

This clonotype came up a few times. V gene TRBV5-1 combines with J gene TRBJ2-2; the D gene is possibly TRBD2 (5 bases). The CDR3 runs 12 residues. Trimming cost V 6 bases and J 6 bases, with 9 bases left between them. Germline values: CDR1 SGHRS, CDR2 YFSETQ. CDR3 protein: CASNVDSGELFF. CDR3 nucleotides: TGCGCCAGCAACGTGGACTCCGGGGAGCTGTTTTTT.

This clonotype occurred a few times. The J gene is TRBJ1-1, the V gene TRBV29-1; perhaps TRBD1 as D (6 bases). The germline CDR1 and CDR2 sequences are SQVTM and ANQGSEA. V lost 0 bases, J lost 7 bases, and 12 bases lay in between. The CDR3 is 13 amino acids. The CDR3 DNA follows: TGCAGCGTTGAAGAGCGGGGGCTTGGTGAAGCTTTCTTT. Protein sequence: CSVEERGLGEAFF.

This clonotype was seen at least ten times. The chain uses TRBV28 and TRBJ1-2; 8 nucleotides align to TRBD1. V was pared by 4 bases and J by 4 bases, with 5 bases of the junction left unmatched. The CDR3 runs to 14 residues. CDR1 and CDR2 from the germline V gene are MDHEN and SYDVKM. This chain's CDR3 is CASSSPGQVYGYTF. CDR3 DNA: TGTGCCAGCAGTTCTCCGGGACAGGTCTATGGCTACACCTTC.

In this sample, this clonotype turned up many times. V usage is TRBV4-3 and J usage is TRBJ2-5; 7 bases align to TRBD1. The CDR3 runs to 15 residues. Per germline, CDR1 LGHNA and CDR2 YSLEER. The V gene end was trimmed by 0 bases and the J gene end by 1 base; junction bases not matched to a gene: 2. The CDR3 reads CASSQDGQAQETQYF. DNA of the CDR3: TGCGCCAGCAGCCAAGACGGACAGGCCCAAGAGACCCAGTACTTC.

This clonotype showed up just a few times. The chain uses TRBV6-1 and TRBJ2-2, with D tentatively TRBD1 (6 bases). V gave up 6 bases and J gave up 7 bases, with 18 bases separating them. The length of the CDR3 is 15 residues. Germline-derived CDR1 and CDR2 are MNHNS and SASEGT. The CDR3 sequence is CASRGAGRNGGELFF. The CDR3 region has the DNA TGTGCCAGCAGGGGGGCTGGGCGGAATGGCGGGGAGCTGTTTTTT.

This clonotype was recorded a few times. The chain is built from TRBV2 and TRBJ2-1; TRBD1 agrees at 7 bases. With V trimmed by 7 bases and J by 7 bases, 10 bases remained unmatched. Germline V lookup: CDR1 SNHLY, CDR2 FYNNEI. CDR3 size: 14 residues. The CDR3 is CASKVGQVGNEQFF. CDR3 nucleotide sequence: TGTGCCAGCAAGGTCGGACAGGTGGGGAATGAGCAGTTCTTC.

At least ten counts were recorded for this clonotype. The V and J genes are TRBV4-3 and TRBJ1-6; D is unclear. The CDR3 spans 13 residues. CDR1 and CDR2 (germline): LGHNA, YSLEER. With 0 bases removed from V and 13 bases from J, the gap between germline ends came to 10 bases. CDR3 region: CASSQDRAYPLHF. CDR3 coding DNA: TGCGCCAGCAGCCAAGATAGGGCTTACCCCCTCCACTTT.

The V call is TRBV5-1, the J call TRBJ2-2, with TRBD1 matching over 7 bases. Germline assignment: CDR1 SGHRS and CDR2 YFSETQ. CDR3 size: 15 residues. Trimming removed 4 bases from V and 0 bases from J; junction bases left unmatched: 3. This chain's CDR3 is CASSVDRPNTGELFF. The CDR3 coding sequence is TGCGCCAGCAGCGTGGACAGGCCGAACACCGGGGAGCTGTTTTTT.

This clonotype was picked up a small number of times. The rearrangement links TRBV6-2 or TRBV6-3 to TRBJ1-1; TRBD1 matches at 8 bases. From germline, CDR1 is MNHEY and CDR2 SVGEGT. This CDR3 has 16 residues. Trimming took 5 bases from V and 5 from J; bases not matched to a gene: 13. The CDR3 DNA is TGTGCCAGCAGTCGATATAAGGACAGGGAAGAAACTGAAGCTTTCTTT. Protein: CASSRYKDREETEAFF.

The chain joins TRBV5-1 to TRBJ2-7, with TRBD2 identical over 7 bases. The CDR3 has 14 residues. V lost 6 bases, J lost 2 bases, and 8 bases stayed unmatched. Germline V gene data show CDR1 as SGHRS and CDR2 as YFSETQ. DNA of the CDR3: TGCGCCAGCACCCTCGGGGACTACCCCTACGAGCAGTACTTC. It is translated as CASTLGDYPYEQYF.

This clonotype was counted a few times. V is TRBV7-3 and J is TRBJ2-7; 9 nucleotides align to TRBD1. The V segment lost 1 base and the J segment 1 base; nucleotides outside the gene matches: 20. CDR3 size: 21 residues. Germline CDR1 SGHTA, CDR2 FQGTGA. CDR3 region: CASSLKSPPGTGKASSYEQYF. As DNA, the CDR3 is TGTGCCAGCAGCTTAAAGTCCCCTCCAGGGACAGGGAAAGCTTCTTCCTACGAGCAGTACTTC.

This clonotype was picked up a small number of times. The chain joins TRBV5-1 to TRBJ2-3; possibly TRBD2 for D (5 bases). There are 14 residues in the CDR3. V was clipped by 0 bases and J by 4 bases, with 9 bases between them. Germline loops: CDR1 SGHRS, CDR2 YFSETQ. DNA for the CDR3: TGCGCCAGCAGCTTGGGGAGGTTCGCAGATACGCAGTATTTT. Amino acid sequence: CASSLGRFADTQYF.

This clonotype was recorded many times. The J gene is TRBJ2-3, the V gene TRBV29-1; possible D gene TRBD1, 6 bases. The CDR3 spans 15 residues. Trimming pared 7 bases from V and 1 base from J, leaving 18 bases between. Germline loops: CDR1 SQVTM, CDR2 ANQGSEA. CDR3 nucleotides: TGCAGCGGAAGGGGGACCAGCAGCGGCACAGATACGCAGTATTTT. Amino acid sequence: CSGRGTSSGTDTQYF.